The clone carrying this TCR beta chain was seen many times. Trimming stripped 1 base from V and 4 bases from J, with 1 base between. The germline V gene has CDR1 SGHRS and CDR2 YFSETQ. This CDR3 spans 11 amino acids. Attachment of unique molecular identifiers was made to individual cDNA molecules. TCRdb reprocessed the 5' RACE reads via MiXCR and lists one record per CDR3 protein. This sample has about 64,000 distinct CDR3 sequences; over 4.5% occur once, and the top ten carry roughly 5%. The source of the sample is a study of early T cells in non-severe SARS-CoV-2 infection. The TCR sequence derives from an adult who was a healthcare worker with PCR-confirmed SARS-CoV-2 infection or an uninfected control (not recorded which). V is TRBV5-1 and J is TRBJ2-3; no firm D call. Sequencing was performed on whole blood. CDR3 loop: CASSLSDTQYF. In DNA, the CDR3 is TGCGCCAGCAGCTTGTCAGATACGCAGTATTTT. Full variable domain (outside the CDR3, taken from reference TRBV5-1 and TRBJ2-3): KAGVTQTPRYLIKTRGQQVTLSCSPISGHRSVSWYQQTPGQGLQFLFEYFSETQRNKGNFPGRFSGRQFSNSRSEMNVSTLELGDSALYLCASSLSDTQYFGPGTRLTVL.